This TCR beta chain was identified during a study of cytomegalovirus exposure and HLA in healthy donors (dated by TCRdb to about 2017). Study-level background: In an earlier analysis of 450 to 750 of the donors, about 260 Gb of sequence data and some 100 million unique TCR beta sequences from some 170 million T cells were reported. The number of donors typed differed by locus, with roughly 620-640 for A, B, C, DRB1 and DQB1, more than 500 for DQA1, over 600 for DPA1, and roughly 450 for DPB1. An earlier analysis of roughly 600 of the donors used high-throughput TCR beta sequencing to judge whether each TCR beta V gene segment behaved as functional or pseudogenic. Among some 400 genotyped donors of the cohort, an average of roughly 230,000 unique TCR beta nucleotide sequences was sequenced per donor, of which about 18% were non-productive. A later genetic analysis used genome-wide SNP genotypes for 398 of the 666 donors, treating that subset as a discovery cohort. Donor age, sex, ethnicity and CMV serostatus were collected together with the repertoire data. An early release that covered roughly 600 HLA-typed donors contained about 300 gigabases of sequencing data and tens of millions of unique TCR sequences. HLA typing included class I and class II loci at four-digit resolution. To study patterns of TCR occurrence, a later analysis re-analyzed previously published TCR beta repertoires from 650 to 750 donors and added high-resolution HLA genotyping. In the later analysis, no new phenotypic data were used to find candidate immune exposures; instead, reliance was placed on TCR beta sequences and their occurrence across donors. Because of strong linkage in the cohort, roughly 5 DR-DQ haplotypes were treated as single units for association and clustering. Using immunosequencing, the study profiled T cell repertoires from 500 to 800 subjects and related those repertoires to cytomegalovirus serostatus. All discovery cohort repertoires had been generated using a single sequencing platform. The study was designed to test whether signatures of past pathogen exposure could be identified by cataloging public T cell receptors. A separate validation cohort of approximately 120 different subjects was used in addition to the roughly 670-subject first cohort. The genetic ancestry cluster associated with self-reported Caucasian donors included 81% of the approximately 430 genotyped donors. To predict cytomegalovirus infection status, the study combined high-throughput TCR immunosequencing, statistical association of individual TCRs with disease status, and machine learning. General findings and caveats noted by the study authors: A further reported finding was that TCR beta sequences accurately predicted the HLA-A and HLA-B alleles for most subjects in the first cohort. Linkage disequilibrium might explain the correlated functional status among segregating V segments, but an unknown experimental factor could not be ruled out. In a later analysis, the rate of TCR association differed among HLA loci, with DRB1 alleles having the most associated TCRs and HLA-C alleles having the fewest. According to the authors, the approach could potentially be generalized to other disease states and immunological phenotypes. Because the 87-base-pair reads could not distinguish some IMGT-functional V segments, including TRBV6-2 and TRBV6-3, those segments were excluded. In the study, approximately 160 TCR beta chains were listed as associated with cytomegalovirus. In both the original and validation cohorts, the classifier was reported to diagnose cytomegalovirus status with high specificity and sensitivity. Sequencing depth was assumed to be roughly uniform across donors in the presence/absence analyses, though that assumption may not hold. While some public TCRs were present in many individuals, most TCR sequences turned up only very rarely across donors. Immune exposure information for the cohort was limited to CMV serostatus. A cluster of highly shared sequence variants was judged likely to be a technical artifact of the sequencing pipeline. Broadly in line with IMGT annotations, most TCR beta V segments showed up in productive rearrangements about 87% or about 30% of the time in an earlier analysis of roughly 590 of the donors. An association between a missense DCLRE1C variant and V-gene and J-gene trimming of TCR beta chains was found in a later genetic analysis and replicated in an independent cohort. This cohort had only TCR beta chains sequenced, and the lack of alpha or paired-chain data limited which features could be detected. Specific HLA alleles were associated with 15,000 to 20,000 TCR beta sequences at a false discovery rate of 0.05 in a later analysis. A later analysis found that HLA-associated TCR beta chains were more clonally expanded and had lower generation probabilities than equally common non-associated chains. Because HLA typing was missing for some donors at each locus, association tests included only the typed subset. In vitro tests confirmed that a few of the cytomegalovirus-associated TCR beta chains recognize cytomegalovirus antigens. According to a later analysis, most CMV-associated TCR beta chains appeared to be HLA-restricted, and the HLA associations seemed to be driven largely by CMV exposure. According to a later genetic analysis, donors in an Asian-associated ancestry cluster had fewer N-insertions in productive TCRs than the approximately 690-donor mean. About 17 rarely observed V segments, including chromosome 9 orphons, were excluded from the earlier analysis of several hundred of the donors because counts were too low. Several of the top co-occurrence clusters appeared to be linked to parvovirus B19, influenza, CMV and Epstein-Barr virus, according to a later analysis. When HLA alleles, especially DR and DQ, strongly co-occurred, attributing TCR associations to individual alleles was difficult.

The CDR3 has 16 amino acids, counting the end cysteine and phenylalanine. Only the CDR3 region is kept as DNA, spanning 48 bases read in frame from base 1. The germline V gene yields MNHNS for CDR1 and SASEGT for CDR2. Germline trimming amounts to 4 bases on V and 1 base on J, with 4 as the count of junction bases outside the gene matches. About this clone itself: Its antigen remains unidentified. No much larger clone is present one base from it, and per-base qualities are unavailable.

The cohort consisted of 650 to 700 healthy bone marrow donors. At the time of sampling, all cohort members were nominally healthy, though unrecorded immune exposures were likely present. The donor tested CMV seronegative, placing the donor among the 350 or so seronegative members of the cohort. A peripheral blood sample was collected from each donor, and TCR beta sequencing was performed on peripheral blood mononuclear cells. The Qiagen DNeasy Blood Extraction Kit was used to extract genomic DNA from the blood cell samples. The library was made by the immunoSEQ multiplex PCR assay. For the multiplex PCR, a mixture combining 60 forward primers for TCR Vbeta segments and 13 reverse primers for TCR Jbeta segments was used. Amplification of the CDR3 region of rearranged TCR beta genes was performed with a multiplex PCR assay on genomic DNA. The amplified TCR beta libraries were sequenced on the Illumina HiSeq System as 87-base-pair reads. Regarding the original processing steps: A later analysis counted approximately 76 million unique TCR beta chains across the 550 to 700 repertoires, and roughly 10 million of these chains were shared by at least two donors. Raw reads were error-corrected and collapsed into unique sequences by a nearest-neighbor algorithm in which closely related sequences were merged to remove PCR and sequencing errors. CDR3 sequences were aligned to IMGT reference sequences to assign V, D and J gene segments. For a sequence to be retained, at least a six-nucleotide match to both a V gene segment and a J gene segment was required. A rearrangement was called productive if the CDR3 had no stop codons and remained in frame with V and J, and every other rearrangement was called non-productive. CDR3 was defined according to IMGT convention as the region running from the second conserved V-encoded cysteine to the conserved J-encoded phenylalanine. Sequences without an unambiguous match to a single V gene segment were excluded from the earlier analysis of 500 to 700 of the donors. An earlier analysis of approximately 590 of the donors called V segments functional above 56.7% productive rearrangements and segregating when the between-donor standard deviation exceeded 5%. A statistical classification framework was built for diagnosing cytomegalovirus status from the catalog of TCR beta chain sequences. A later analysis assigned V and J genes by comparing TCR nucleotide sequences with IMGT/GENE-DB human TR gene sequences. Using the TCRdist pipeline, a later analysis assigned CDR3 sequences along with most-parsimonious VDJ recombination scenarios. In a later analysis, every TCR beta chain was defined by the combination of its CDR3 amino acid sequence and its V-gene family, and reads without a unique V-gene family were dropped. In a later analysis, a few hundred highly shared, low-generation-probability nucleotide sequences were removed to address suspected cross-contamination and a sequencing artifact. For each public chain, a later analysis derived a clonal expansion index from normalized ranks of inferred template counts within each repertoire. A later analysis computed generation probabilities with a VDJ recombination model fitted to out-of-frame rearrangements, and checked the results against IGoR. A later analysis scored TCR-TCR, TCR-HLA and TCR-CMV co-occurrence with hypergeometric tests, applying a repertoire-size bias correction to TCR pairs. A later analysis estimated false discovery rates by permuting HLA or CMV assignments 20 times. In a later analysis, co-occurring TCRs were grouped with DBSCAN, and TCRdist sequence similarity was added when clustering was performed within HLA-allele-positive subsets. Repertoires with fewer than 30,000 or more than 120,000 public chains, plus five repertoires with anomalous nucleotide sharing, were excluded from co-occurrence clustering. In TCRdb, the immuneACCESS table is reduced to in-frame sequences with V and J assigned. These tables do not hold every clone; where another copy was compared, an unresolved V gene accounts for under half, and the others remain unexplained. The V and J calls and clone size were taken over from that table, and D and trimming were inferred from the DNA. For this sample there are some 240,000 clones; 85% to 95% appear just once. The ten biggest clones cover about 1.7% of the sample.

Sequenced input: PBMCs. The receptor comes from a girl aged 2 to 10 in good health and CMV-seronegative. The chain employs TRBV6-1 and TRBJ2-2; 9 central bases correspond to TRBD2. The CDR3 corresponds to CASSGGLAMNTGELFF. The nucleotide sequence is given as TGTGCCAGCAGTGGAGGACTAGCGATGAACACCGGGGAGCTGTTTTTT.